The T cell receptor (beta chain) described here comes from a study of radiation and T cells in renal cell carcinoma. General observations from the study: Top tumor clonotypes rose in blood 2 weeks post-radiation, then contracted.

Concerning this clone: Its specificity is not known.

Time point: blood 4 weeks post-SBRT, at nephrectomy. The treatment: 15 Gy SBRT to primary tumor, nephrectomy 4 weeks later. Sequencing used immunoSEQ multiplex PCR; TCRdb keeps in-frame clones, though not all of them. The sample has approximately 83,000 clones, around four fifths seen once. The V end lost 6 bases, the J end lost 6 bases, and 14 bases lay between the germline ends. The CDR3 runs 13 residues. Germline V gene data show CDR1 as LNHDA and CDR2 as SQIVND (reference sequence). V gene TRBV19 combines with J gene TRBJ1-2; weak D call: TRBD1 (5 bases). Sequenced material: blood, taken from a patient whose treatment included radiotherapy and nephrectomy. The source is a man aged 45-65 years with renal cell carcinoma. The CDR3 loop is CASRTLSTDGYTF. The CDR3 DNA reads as TGTGCCAGTAGAACCCTGTCGACAGATGGCTACACCTTC.